This T cell receptor beta chain was found in a study of control samples from healthy donors and cancer patients. Germline-derived CDR1 and CDR2 are SGHNT and YYREEE (reference sequence). Trimming left V 4 bases short and J 7 bases short, with 12 bases between. The CDR3 contains 13 residues. This table comes from immunoSEQ multiplex PCR, and its TCRdb copy is limited to in-frame clones, with some not included. The data contain more than 75,000 clones, 79% of them singletons. The chain couples TRBV5-4 to TRBJ1-5; D possibly corresponds to TRBD1 (5 bases). This clonotype was sampled from a woman younger than 45 in good health. The specimen sequenced was blood. This CDR3 reads CASSLGGGQPQHF. DNA for the CDR3: TGTGCCAGCAGCCTGGGGGGTGGGCAGCCCCAGCATTTT. The complete variable domain, with remaining parts taken from reference TRBV5-4 and TRBJ1-5, reads ETGVTQSPTHLIKTRGQQVTLRCSSQSGHNTVSWYQQALGQGPQFIFQYYREEENGRGNFPPRFSGLQFPNYSSELNVNALELDDSALYLCASSLGGGQPQHFGDGTRLSIL.